This T cell receptor beta chain was sequenced in a study of T cell repertoires in cytomegalovirus infection. Overall study: Matching HLA type, along with CMV infection, was indicated by public TCR beta signatures. Overall study results and limits: The ex vivo response was dominated by HLA-C-restricted CMV-specific TCR beta clonotypes. People with CMV and the relevant HLA were identified by cumulative public TCR beta family frequency.

CDR3 size: 17 residues. The V gene's germline CDR1 is LNHDA and CDR2 SQIVND (reference sequence). Trimming removed 6 bases from V and 0 bases from J, with 15 bases in between. This clonotype has a count of ten or more. Its target is not known. TCRdb used MiXCR to reprocess the reads, holding one entry per CDR3 protein. The sample comprises approximately 500,000 distinct CDR3 sequences, around 11% of which are singletons, and approximately 10% rests with the top ten. This sequence was found in a human donor in good health (CMV status not recorded). Some clones in this sample may be carry-over from other donors' samples. The rearrangement links TRBV19 to TRBJ2-6; D not certain. The sequencing sample was made of PBMCs. CDR3 coding DNA: TGTGCCAGTAGCACGAGGCAGGCCTACTCTGGGGCCAACGTCCTGACTTTC. Translated, it gives CASSTRQAYSGANVLTF.